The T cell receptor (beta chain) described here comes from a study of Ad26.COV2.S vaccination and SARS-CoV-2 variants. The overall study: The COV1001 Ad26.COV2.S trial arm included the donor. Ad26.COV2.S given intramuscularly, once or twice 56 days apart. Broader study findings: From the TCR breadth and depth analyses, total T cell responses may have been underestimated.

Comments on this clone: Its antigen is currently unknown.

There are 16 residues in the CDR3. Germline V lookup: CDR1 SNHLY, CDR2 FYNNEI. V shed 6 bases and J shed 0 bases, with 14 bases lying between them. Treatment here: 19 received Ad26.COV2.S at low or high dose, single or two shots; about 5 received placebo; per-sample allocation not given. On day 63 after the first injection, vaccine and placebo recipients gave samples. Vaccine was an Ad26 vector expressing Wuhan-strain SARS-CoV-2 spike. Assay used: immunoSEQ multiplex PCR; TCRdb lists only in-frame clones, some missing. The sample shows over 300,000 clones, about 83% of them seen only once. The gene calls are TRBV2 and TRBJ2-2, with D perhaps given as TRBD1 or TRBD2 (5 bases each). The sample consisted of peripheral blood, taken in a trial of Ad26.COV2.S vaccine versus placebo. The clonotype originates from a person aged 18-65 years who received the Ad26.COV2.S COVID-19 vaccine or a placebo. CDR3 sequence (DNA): TGTGCCAGCAGCGAACGGGGCCTCGCGAACACCGGGGAGCTGTTTTTT. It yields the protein CASSERGLANTGELFF.